This T cell receptor beta chain was captured by sequencing in a study of T-cell memory formation after mild COVID-19. Notes on the study in general: The appearance of some responding clones in pre-infection memory suggested that cross-reactive memory joined. Among clones peaking at day 37 in the second wave, SARS-CoV-2 specificity remained unconfirmed. Among CD4+ contracting clones, most were CM and EM, and CD8+ ones EMRA. Clones contracting day 15 to 85 were balanced CD4/CD8; later expanders leaned CD4+.

With regard to this clonotype: Its antigen is still unknown.

Germline CDR1 and CDR2: SGHNT and YENEEA. Trimming took off 2 bases at V and 8 bases at J, with 10 bases between the two ends. The length of the CDR3 is 13 residues. MiXCR was run by TCRdb on the 5' RACE reads, yielding one entry per CDR3 protein. The sample consists of a few hundred thousand distinct CDR3 sequences, more than 9% of them appearing once. The chain has TRBV11-3 and TRBJ2-1; D remains ambiguous. Sequenced input: PBMCs or a T cell subset sorted from them (not recorded which). The receptor was derived from a man between 18 and 29 years old who had mild COVID-19 (a few samples of this study predate the infection). Cell type and time point are not known. CDR3 sequence reads: CASSLMSEDEQFF. The CDR3 bases are TGTGCCAGCAGCTTAATGAGCGAGGATGAGCAGTTCTTC.